A selection of T cell receptor beta chains follows, all from one sample in a study of blood T cell repertoires in COVID-19. TCRdb keeps only in-frame clones here, not all; method: immunoSEQ multiplex PCR. The table includes under 300,000 clones, less than 90% detected once. Material: peripheral blood. These receptors were taken from a woman aged 70 to 79 with COVID-19, enrolled during active disease. CDR3s include the opening cysteine and the closing phenylalanine or tryptophan. A D gene is named only where the DNA matches it firmly. Some rows have no size entry. The others give once, few or many, or a class for an expanded clone.

J gene,D gene,V gene,clone size,CDR3 DNA,CDR3 protein
TRBJ2-5,TRBD2,TRBV7-8,.,TGTGCCAGCAGCTTAGCATCGGGGGGGGCGTCGGGAAAGACCCAGTACTTC,CASSLASGGASGKTQYF
TRBJ1-1,TRBD1,TRBV5-6,once,TGTGCCAGCAGCTTGGGGGCGTCAGGGGGCGACGAAGCTTTCTTT,CASSLGASGGDEAFF
TRBJ1-2,.,TRBV28,.,TGTGCCAGCAGGGGACTGATCTATGGCTACACCTTC,CASRGLIYGYTF
TRBJ2-7,.,TRBV2,.,TGTGCCAGTCTGACAGGGAGGGAGCAGTACTTC,CASLTGREQYF
TRBJ1-5,TRBD1,TRBV2,.,TGTGCCAGCAGTGAACAGGGGGCAAATCAGCCCCAGCATTTT,CASSEQGANQPQHF
TRBJ2-5,.,TRBV28,few,TGTGCCAGCAGTTTACAGGAGACCCAGTACTTC,CASSLQETQYF
TRBJ2-1,TRBD2,TRBV6-5,once,TGTGCCAGCAGTTACTGGCGGGGGGGCTTTGATGAGCAGTTCTTC,CASSYWRGGFDEQFF
TRBJ1-3,.,TRBV10-3,once,TGTGCCATCAGTGAGTCCTTCTCTGGAAACACCATATATTTT,CAISESFSGNTIYF
TRBJ2-5,.,TRBV11-2,.,TGTGCCAGCAGCTTAGATAATGAAGAGACCCAGTACTTC,CASSLDNEETQYF
TRBJ2-7,TRBD2,TRBV2,.,TGTGCCGGGGGACTAGGCCCCTACGAGCAGTACTTC,CAGGLGPYEQYF
TRBJ2-1,TRBD1,TRBV4-3,.,TGCGCCAGCAGCCGGGATGCAGGGGGCTCCTACAATGAGCAGTTCTTC,CASSRDAGGSYNEQFF
TRBJ1-2,.,TRBV28,.,TGTGCCAGCAGCCATTTCGGGGGGGAGGTGGACTATGGCTACACCTTC,CASSHFGGEVDYGYTF
TRBJ2-5,.,TRBV5-1,.,TGCGCCAGCAGTTCCGGACAGATCAAACAAGAGACCCAGTACTTC,CASSSGQIKQETQYF
TRBJ2-5,TRBD2,TRBV4-2,.,TGTGCCAGCAGCCAAGGGAGGAGACTAGCGGGGGGGCCCGTTGAGACCCAGTACTTC,CASSQGRRLAGGPVETQYF
TRBJ2-1,TRBD1,TRBV24-1,.,TGTGCCACCCAAGGGACAGGGGGCGACAATGAGCAGTTCTTC,CATQGTGGDNEQFF
TRBJ2-1,TRBD1,TRBV29-1,.,TGCAGCGTTGAAAGACAGGGTTTCAATGAGCAGTTCTTC,CSVERQGFNEQFF
TRBJ1-2,.,TRBV4-3,.,TGCGCCAGCAGCCAAGATCGAGAGAGAGGCTACACCTTC,CASSQDRERGYTF
TRBJ2-5,TRBD1,TRBV11-2,.,TGTGCCAGCAGACCCCAGGGGGACCAAGAGACCCAGTACTTC,CASRPQGDQETQYF
TRBJ1-1,.,TRBV18,.,TGTGCCAGCTCACCCCCCGAGGGGGGGGCTTTCTTT,CASSPPEGGAFF
TRBJ1-5,TRBD1,TRBV6-5,few,TGTGCCAGCAGGAGCACAGTACAGGGGCAGCCCCAGCATTTT,CASRSTVQGQPQHF
TRBJ1-1,TRBD1,TRBV6-5,.,TGTGCCAGCAGTTCAGGGGGGAGCACTGAAGCTTTCTTT,CASSSGGSTEAFF
TRBJ2-5,TRBD2,TRBV24-1,.,TGTGCCACCAGTGATGCCGGGACTAGCGGGGATGACCAGTACTTC,CATSDAGTSGDDQYF
TRBJ1-3,TRBD1,TRBV19,.,TGTGCCAGCGAGGGGACAGGGCCTGGAAACACCATATATTTT,CASEGTGPGNTIYF
TRBJ1-5,.,TRBV27,.,TGTGCCAGCAGTTTAGACGGGCGGGGCAATCAGCCCCAGCATTTT,CASSLDGRGNQPQHF
TRBJ1-5,TRBD1,TRBV2,.,TGTGCCAGCAGTCTCCCGGGACAGCGAGGTCAGCCCCAGCATTTT,CASSLPGQRGQPQHF
TRBJ1-2,.,TRBV5-6,.,TGTGCCAGCAGCTTGTTGTCAGGGAAAATCAACTATGGCTACACCTTC,CASSLLSGKINYGYTF
TRBJ1-6,.,TRBV3-1/TRBV3-2,.,TGTGCCAGCAGCCAAGACGGGTCCTCGTATTCACCCCTCCACTTT,CASSQDGSSYSPLHF
TRBJ1-1,.,TRBV3-1/TRBV3-2,.,TGTGCCAGCAGCCAAGATTCGGGGATTTGGGCTGAAGCTTTCTTT,CASSQDSGIWAEAFF
TRBJ1-1,.,TRBV4-2,.,TGTGCCAGCAGTAACACAGGGAGTGAAGCTTTCTTT,CASSNTGSEAFF
TRBJ1-1,TRBD1,TRBV5-4,.,TGTGCCAGCAGCTCTAACAGGGGGAACACTGAAGCTTTCTTT,CASSSNRGNTEAFF
TRBJ1-2,TRBD1,TRBV29-1,.,TGCAGCGTTGCGGGACAGGGGGCAGGCTACACCTTC,CSVAGQGAGYTF
TRBJ2-1,.,TRBV3-1/TRBV3-2,.,TGTGCCAGCAGCCAAGAATGTCTCGCGGGCAGACACCGTAAAGCCTACAATGAGCAGTTCTTC,CASSQECLAGRHRKAYNEQFF
TRBJ2-5,.,TRBV24-1,.,TGTGCCACCAGTGATAGCGGTAGTGAAGAGACCCAGTACTTC,CATSDSGSEETQYF
TRBJ1-4,.,TRBV2,.,TGTGCCAGCAAGCCGGGGATCGGAAATGAAAAACTGTTTTTT,CASKPGIGNEKLFF
TRBJ1-1,TRBD1,TRBV5-1,.,TGCGCCAGCAGCTGGCCAAGGACAGGGGGCACTGAAGCTTTCTTT,CASSWPRTGGTEAFF
TRBJ2-1,TRBD2,TRBV4-2,once,TGTGCCAGCAGCCAAGAACTAGCGGGCCGCTCCTACAATGAGCAGTTCTTC,CASSQELAGRSYNEQFF
TRBJ1-2,.,TRBV7-9,.,TGTGCCAGCAGCTTAGGGCAGGGGACTGGCTACACCTTC,CASSLGQGTGYTF
TRBJ1-2,TRBD1,TRBV5-1,.,TGCGCCAGCAGCGTAATGACAGGGGACTATGGCTACACCTTC,CASSVMTGDYGYTF
TRBJ2-3,TRBD2,TRBV7-2,.,TGTGCCAGCAGCTTAGAACGGGGGGGAGATACGCAGTATTTT,CASSLERGGDTQYF
TRBJ2-1,TRBD2,TRBV5-1,.,TGCGCCAGCAGCTTCTACACTAGCGGGGGGTACGGCGATGAGCAGTTCTTC,CASSFYTSGGYGDEQFF
TRBJ2-2,.,TRBV9,.,TGTGCCAGCAGCGTAGGATCGACAGGTCAATTAACCGGGGAGCTGTTTTTT,CASSVGSTGQLTGELFF
TRBJ1-5,.,TRBV2,.,TGTGCCAGCAGTCCATGGCGACAAAATCAGCCCCAGCATTTT,CASSPWRQNQPQHF
TRBJ1-4,.,TRBV3-1/TRBV3-2,.,TGTGCCAGCAGCCTCCATGCCGCGACAGGCCCCAAAAATGAAAAACTGTTTTTT,CASSLHAATGPKNEKLFF
TRBJ2-2,TRBD1,TRBV9,few,TGTGCCAGCAGCGTGGGGACAGGGGGAACCGGGGAGCTGTTTTTT,CASSVGTGGTGELFF
TRBJ2-1,TRBD2,TRBV11-2,.,TGTGCCAGCAGCTTCAGGACTAGCGGGGGAGTTACAAATGAGCAGTTCTTC,CASSFRTSGGVTNEQFF
TRBJ1-1,.,TRBV28,few,TGTGCCAGCAGTGCCCCGGGGAACACTGAAGCTTTCTTT,CASSAPGNTEAFF
TRBJ2-6,.,TRBV4-3,once,TGCGCCAGCAGCCAAGACAGGGTAAGCTCTGGGGCCAACGTCCTGACTTTC,CASSQDRVSSGANVLTF
TRBJ2-7,TRBD2,TRBV10-3,once,TGTGCCATCAGCGGGGGGGATTCCTACGAGCAGTACTTC,CAISGGDSYEQYF
TRBJ2-2,TRBD2,TRBV5-1,.,TGCGCCAGCAGCCCGACTAGCGGGGAAACCGGGGAGCTGTTTTTT,CASSPTSGETGELFF
TRBJ2-5,.,TRBV7-2,.,TGTGCCAGCCACCTGGGCGGCGGGACCTCGGAGACCCAGTACTTC,CASHLGGGTSETQYF
TRBJ2-1,.,TRBV4-3,.,TGCGCCAGCAGCCGGTCGGAGCGGGCGGTTTCCTACAATGAGCAGTTCTTC,CASSRSERAVSYNEQFF
TRBJ1-2,TRBD1,TRBV4-1,.,TGCGCCAGCAGCCGGACACAGGGGAGCTATGGCTACACCTTC,CASSRTQGSYGYTF
TRBJ1-3,TRBD1,TRBV5-1,.,TGCGCCAGCAGCATGACAGGGACGGGATCTGGAAACACCATATATTTT,CASSMTGTGSGNTIYF
TRBJ1-5,.,TRBV27,few,TGTGCCAGCAGTTTAAGCTGGTCCTCTCAGCCCCAGCATTTT,CASSLSWSSQPQHF
TRBJ2-5,TRBD2,TRBV5-4,few,TGTGCCAGCAGGCCGCTAGCGGGGGGCCCCCAAGAGACCCAGTACTTC,CASRPLAGGPQETQYF
TRBJ1-1,.,TRBV27,once,TGTGCCAGCAGTTTATCGCGGGCGATCACTGAAGCTTTCTTT,CASSLSRAITEAFF
TRBJ1-5,.,TRBV27,.,TGTGCCAGCAGTACAGGGACTCAGCCCCAGCATTTT,CASSTGTQPQHF
TRBJ2-2,.,TRBV28,.,TGTGCCAGCAGTTTAGCCCGAGCGAGCACCGGGGAGCTGTTTTTT,CASSLARASTGELFF
TRBJ1-1,.,TRBV19,.,TGTGCCAGTAGTATAAAAATGGGAGGGAGCAACGCTGAAGCTTTCTTT,CASSIKMGGSNAEAFF
TRBJ2-1,.,TRBV5-1,.,TGCGCCAGCTGGGGTAACCCGGGCGGGGCCAATGAGCAGTTCTTC,CASWGNPGGANEQFF